This passage covers 25 T cell receptor beta chains from one sample sequenced in a study of T cells in Graves' hyperthyroidism and ophthalmopathy. RNA transcripts provided the source from which TCR beta CDR3 regions were amplified. TCR CDR3 regions were first amplified by RT-PCR with HTBI primers. TCRdb re-called the multiplex PCR reads through MiXCR, storing one row per CDR3 protein. The sample records around 300,000 distinct CDR3 sequences, roughly an eighth being singletons. The source material was blood. These receptors were taken from a woman in her 40s with Graves' ophthalmopathy.

The chain recombines TRBV18 with TRBJ2-3, with D perhaps given as TRBD1 or TRBD2 (5 bases each). V lost 6 bases, J lost 2 bases, and 12 bases lay in between. The CDR3 has 14 amino acids. The germline CDR1 and CDR2 sequences are KGHSH and LQKENI. The CDR3 loop reads CASSAMGVTDTQYF. The CDR3 coding sequence is TGTGCCAGCTCGGCGATGGGGGTCACAGATACGCAGTATTTT.

The chain employs TRBV12-3 or TRBV12-4 and TRBJ2-3; the D is unclear. This CDR3 region has 12 residues. V lost 3 bases and J 4 bases, leaving 5 bases between the germline ends. The CDR3 bases are TGTGCCAGCAGTTTGCATGCAGATACGCAGTATTTT. Its protein is CASSLHADTQYF.

This clonotype was observed many times. This chain links TRBV29-1 with TRBJ1-1; 7 bases align to TRBD1. From germline, CDR1 is SQVTM and CDR2 ANQGSEA. The J segment lost 2 bases and the V segment lost 4 bases, leaving 7 bases of the junction unmatched. The CDR3 runs to 14 residues. The DNA of the CDR3 is TGCAGCGTTGGGAGGACAGGTCCAAACACTGAAGCTTTCTTT. Translating gives CSVGRTGPNTEAFF.

V is TRBV28 and J is TRBJ2-4; 7 bases agree with TRBD2. The germline V gene has CDR1 MDHEN and CDR2 SYDVKM. The CDR3 has 16 residues. The trim removed 4 bases at V and 7 bases at J, leaving 13 bases unmatched. In DNA form, the CDR3 reads TGTGCCAGCAGTTCTTATCTTGCGGGAGAGGTGAACATTCAGTACTTC. Encoded protein: CASSSYLAGEVNIQYF.

This clonotype was observed many times. J is TRBJ1-1 and V is TRBV7-9, with D unclear. CDR1 and CDR2 (germline): SEHNR, FQNEAQ (reference sequence). V was shortened by 6 bases and J by 1 base, with 12 bases between the two germline ends. The CDR3 runs 14 residues. The CDR3 sequence is CASRGFRENTEAFF. The CDR3 DNA reads as TGTGCCAGCAGAGGATTCAGAGAGAACACTGAAGCTTTCTTT.

There are many counts of this clonotype. The chain combines TRBV6-1 with TRBJ2-7; weak D call: TRBD2 (5 bases). The length of the CDR3 is 15 residues. Germline V gene sequence: CDR1 MNHNS, CDR2 SASEGT. The V end was cut by 6 bases, the J end by 4 bases, with 19 bases between. CDR3 sequence (DNA): TGTGCCAGCAGGATTGGGGAGACAACACCATACGAGCAGTACTTC. As protein: CASRIGETTPYEQYF.

With regard to this clonotype: This clone may be a read error of a much larger clone one base away. The chain combines TRBV14 with TRBJ1-1; TRBD1 is a possible D gene (5 bases). CDR3 length: 14 residues. Per the germline V gene, CDR1 is SGHDN and CDR2 is FVKESK. In DNA, the CDR3 is TGTGCCAGCGGCCACACTATCAGGGTGTCTGAAGCTTTCTTT. It codes for CASGHTIRVSEAFF.

The chain has TRBV30 and TRBJ1-5, with TRBD1 identical over 8 bases. V shed 7 bases, J shed 4 bases, and the junction held 6 bases outside the gene matches. This CDR3 spans 13 amino acids. Germline CDR1 GTSNPN, CDR2 SVGIG (reference sequence). The DNA of the CDR3 is TGTGCCTCGGCAGGGGGCTTGAATCAGCCCCAGCATTTT. This sequence encodes CASAGGLNQPQHF.

Ten or more counts support this clonotype. The CDR3 region has the DNA TGTGCCAGCTCACCAAACAATGGAGATACGCAGTATTTT. Translated: CASSPNNGDTQYF. The chain is built from TRBV18 and TRBJ2-3; no definite D call. Trimming stripped 2 bases from V and 5 bases from J, with 8 bases between. Per germline, CDR1 KGHSH and CDR2 LQKENI. The CDR3 sequence is 13 residues long.

This clonotype was seen repeatedly, ten times or more. The chain is built from TRBV29-1 and TRBJ1-1; D unresolved. Germline CDR1 is SQVTM and CDR2 is ANQGSEA. The CDR3 spans 12 residues. Trimming took 1 base from V and 4 from J, leaving 7 bases between them. The CDR3 DNA follows: TGCAGCGTTGAAGCACAGTTCACTGAAGCTTTCTTT. This sequence encodes CSVEAQFTEAFF.

This clonotype appeared a few times. V gene TRBV19 combines with J gene TRBJ2-1; TRBD1 might be the D (5 bases). The CDR3 sequence is 15 residues long. V lost 7 bases to trimming and J lost 1 base, with 14 bases between them. Germline values: CDR1 LNHDA, CDR2 SQIVND (reference sequence). The CDR3 DNA follows: TGTGCCAGTATCCGCCAGGGCTCATCCTACAATGAGCAGTTCTTC. Translating it yields CASIRQGSSYNEQFF.

This clonotype was seen a handful of times. Since a much larger clone is just one base distant, this may be a read error. The V gene is TRBV7-2, the J gene TRBJ2-7; maybe TRBD1 (5 bases). Germline CDR1 and CDR2: SGHTA and FQGNSA. There are 15 residues in the CDR3. The CDR3 nucleotides read TGTGCCAGCCGCTTTATAACAGGCATCTCCTACGAGCAGTACTTC. This codes for CASRFITGISYEQYF.

The V call is TRBV20-1, the J call TRBJ1-5, with 7 bases fitting TRBD1. This CDR3 has 14 amino acids. J was trimmed by 3 bases and V by 4 bases; bases with no gene match: 6. The V gene's germline CDR1 is DFQATT and CDR2 SNEGSKA (reference sequence). CDR3 nucleotides: TGCAGTGCTACGTCCGGGACAGCCAATCAGCCCCAGCATTTT. Protein: CSATSGTANQPQHF.

The chain has TRBV7-9 and TRBJ2-1; no firm D call. CDR1 SEHNR and CDR2 FQNEAQ come from the germline V gene (reference sequence). The CDR3 consists of 15 residues. Between the trimmed V and J ends, which lost 5 bases and 7 bases, there was a span of 18 bases. In DNA, the CDR3 is TGTGCCAGCAGCCGCTCGGGTGGGATGTTGAATGAGCAGTTCTTC. It translates to CASSRSGGMLNEQFF.

There are many counts of this clonotype. The chain uses TRBV2 and TRBJ1-1, with D perhaps TRBD1 (5 bases). The CDR3 is made up of 16 amino acids. The V end lost 5 bases, the J end lost 6 bases, and 22 bases lay between the germline ends. Looked up from germline, CDR1 is SNHLY and CDR2 is FYNNEI. This CDR3 is CASSIKLFGGASEAFF. The DNA of the CDR3 is TGTGCCAGCAGTATTAAGTTATTTGGAGGGGCGTCTGAAGCTTTCTTT.

This clonotype has just a few counts. The chain employs TRBV3-1 and TRBJ2-2; TRBD2 aligns across 8 bases. J gave up 5 bases and V 4 bases, and 6 bases lay outside the gene matches. Germline CDR1 is LGHDT and CDR2 is YNNKEL (reference sequence). The CDR3 covers 15 residues. CDR3 sequence reads: CASSPYSGSTGELFF. CDR3 nucleotides: TGTGCCAGCAGCCCCTACAGCGGGAGTACCGGGGAGCTGTTTTTT.

This clonotype was seen only once. For the CDR3, the DNA is TGCAGTGCTAGATCCAGGCATAATCCCTACGAGCAGTACTTC. Its protein product is CSARSRHNPYEQYF. The chain employs TRBV20-1 and TRBJ2-7; D gene uncertain. The V and J ends lost 2 bases and 2 bases respectively, with 13 bases between them. CDR3 length: 14 amino acids. Germline CDR1 and CDR2: DFQATT and SNEGSKA (reference sequence).

At least ten counts were recorded for this clonotype. This chain uses TRBV11-2 with TRBJ2-3; D is possibly TRBD1 or TRBD2 (5 bases each). Germline V gene sequence: CDR1 SGHAT, CDR2 FQNNGV. Trimming removed 5 bases from V and 2 bases from J, with 11 bases in between. The CDR3 spans 14 residues. In DNA, the CDR3 is TGTGCCAGCAGCCCTGGGACCCCCACAGATACGCAGTATTTT. As protein: CASSPGTPTDTQYF.

The chain has TRBV9 and TRBJ1-4, with D unresolved. The germline gives CDR1 SGDLS, CDR2 YYNGEE. V was clipped by 4 bases and J by 1 base, with 11 bases between them. This CDR3 region has 15 residues. The CDR3 here is CASSPPRGTNEKLFF. For the CDR3, the DNA is TGTGCCAGCAGCCCCCCCCGCGGAACTAATGAAAAACTGTTTTTT.

The table lists this clonotype with a few counts. V usage is TRBV20-1 and J usage is TRBJ2-5; 10 nucleotides agree with TRBD2. From germline, CDR1 is DFQATT and CDR2 SNEGSKA (reference sequence). This CDR3 spans 14 amino acids. CDR3 nucleotide sequence: TGCGCCACGAGGGAGCGGGAGGGATGGGAGACCCAGTACTTC. Encoded protein: CATREREGWETQYF.

This clonotype showed up many times. The V gene is TRBV5-1, the J gene TRBJ2-1; D assignment may be TRBD1 or TRBD2 (5 bases each). Germline lookup yields CDR1 SGHRS and CDR2 YFSETQ. The V gene lost 2 bases and the J gene lost 7 bases, with 16 bases spanning the gap. The CDR3 runs 15 residues. CDR3 in DNA: TGCGCCAGCAGCTTCGAGGGACGGCCAGAAAATGAGCAGTTCTTC. This gives the protein CASSFEGRPENEQFF.

This clonotype came up many times. The genes are TRBV7-9 and TRBJ2-7; 14 bases map to TRBD2. CDR1 is SEHNR, CDR2 FQNEAQ, per germline (reference sequence). The V gene end was trimmed by 5 bases and the J gene end by 3 bases; junction bases not matched to a gene: 6. CDR3 length equals 16 residues. CDR3 in amino acids: CASSPWTSGRNYEQYF. CDR3 DNA: TGTGCCAGCAGCCCCTGGACTAGCGGGAGGAACTACGAGCAGTACTTC.

The rearrangement uses TRBV18 and TRBJ1-1; D remains unclear. V was cut by 2 bases and J by 5 bases, with 12 bases left in between. The germline CDR1 and CDR2 sequences are KGHSH and LQKENI. The CDR3 extends over 14 amino acids. The CDR3 loop reads CASSPGGRETEAFF. The CDR3 DNA reads as TGTGCCAGCTCACCAGGAGGGAGGGAGACTGAAGCTTTCTTT. The entire variable domain, with the rest obtained from reference TRBV18 and TRBJ1-1, is as follows: NAGVMQNPRHLVRRRGQEARLRCSPMKGHSHVYWYRQLPEEGLKFMVYLQKENIIDESGMPKERFSAEFPKEGPSILRIQQVVRGDSAAYFCASSPGGRETEAFFGQGTRLTVV.

This clonotype was seen more than once but under ten times. The chain carries TRBV6-1 and TRBJ1-5, with D unresolved. Germline loops: CDR1 MNHNS, CDR2 SASEGT. CDR3 size: 13 residues. Deletions cut 5 bases from V and 2 bases from J, with 7 bases between. Here the CDR3 DNA reads TGTGCCAGCAGTTGGAGCCGCAATCAGCCCCAGCATTTT. Its protein product is CASSWSRNQPQHF.

Only a few counts were recorded for this clonotype. V is TRBV7-9 and J is TRBJ1-4; D perhaps matches TRBD1 (6 bases). Trimming took 5 bases from V and 2 from J, leaving 15 bases between them. The CDR3 sequence is 16 residues long. Germline loops: CDR1 SEHNR, CDR2 FQNEAQ (reference sequence). The CDR3 here is CASSPGQSGTNEKLFF. The CDR3, as DNA: TGTGCCAGCAGCCCAGGACAGTCTGGGACTAATGAAAAACTGTTTTTT.